This T cell receptor (beta chain) was captured by sequencing in a study of T cells after posttransplantation cyclophosphamide. CDR1 is SGHVS and CDR2 is FNYEAQ in the germline V gene. The ends were cut back, 0 bases at V and 1 base at J, with 12 bases in the middle. This CDR3 has 16 residues. General study results and limits: Skin or GI-infiltrating T cells shared few TRB sequences with blood. Recipient CMV seropositivity and CMV reactivation strongly tracked TRB clonality.

Using immunoSEQ multiplex PCR, the repertoire was profiled, and TCRdb retains in-frame clones only, with some absent. Singletons are absent from the sample, which has 20,000 to 25,000 clones. Busulfan-fludarabine conditioning, marrow transplant, and cyclophosphamide on days +3 and +4 were administered. This clone was counted at least ten times. The antigen is unknown. This chain connects TRBV7-6 to TRBJ2-5; D uncertain. The clonotype was recovered from a male patient aged 18 to 35 who received an allogeneic stem cell transplant from a related donor, was CMV-positive, and had no GVHD. Some T cells may be supplied by the graft donor. Sequencing was performed on PBMCs, taken after allogeneic stem cell transplant with posttransplant cyclophosphamide. The CDR3 sequence: CASSLASRRSQETQYF. The CDR3 DNA reads TGTGCCAGCAGCTTAGCGAGCCGGCGGAGCCAAGAGACCCAGTACTTC.